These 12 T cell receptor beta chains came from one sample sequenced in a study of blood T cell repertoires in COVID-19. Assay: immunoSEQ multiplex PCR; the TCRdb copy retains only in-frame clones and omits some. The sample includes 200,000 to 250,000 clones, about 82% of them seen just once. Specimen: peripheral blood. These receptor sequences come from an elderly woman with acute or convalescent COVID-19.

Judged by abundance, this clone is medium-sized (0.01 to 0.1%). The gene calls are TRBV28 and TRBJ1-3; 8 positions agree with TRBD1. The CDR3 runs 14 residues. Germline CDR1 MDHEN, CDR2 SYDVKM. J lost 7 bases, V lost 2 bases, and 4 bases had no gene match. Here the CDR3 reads CASSLGQGRNTIYF. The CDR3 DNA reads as TGTGCCAGCAGTTTAGGACAGGGACGCAACACCATATATTTT.

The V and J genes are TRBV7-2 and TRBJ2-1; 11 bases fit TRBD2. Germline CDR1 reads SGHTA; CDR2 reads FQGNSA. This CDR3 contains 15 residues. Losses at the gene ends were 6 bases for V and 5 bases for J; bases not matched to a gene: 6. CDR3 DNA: TGTGCCAGCAGGATAGCGGGGGGGCCCGACAATGAGCAGTTCTTC. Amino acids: CASRIAGGPDNEQFF.

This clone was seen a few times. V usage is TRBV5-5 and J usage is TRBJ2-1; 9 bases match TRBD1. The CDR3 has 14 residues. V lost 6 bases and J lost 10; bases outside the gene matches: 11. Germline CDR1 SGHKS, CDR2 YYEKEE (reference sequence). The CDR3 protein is CASTPSQGAGEQFF. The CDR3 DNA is TGTGCCAGCACCCCGTCACAGGGGGCTGGAGAGCAGTTCTTC.

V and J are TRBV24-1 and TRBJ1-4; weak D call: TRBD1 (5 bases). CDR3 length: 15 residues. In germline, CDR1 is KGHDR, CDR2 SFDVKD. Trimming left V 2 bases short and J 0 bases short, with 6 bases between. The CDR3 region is CATSDSGPTNEKLFF. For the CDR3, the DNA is TGTGCCACCAGTGATTCAGGGCCAACTAATGAAAAACTGTTTTTT.

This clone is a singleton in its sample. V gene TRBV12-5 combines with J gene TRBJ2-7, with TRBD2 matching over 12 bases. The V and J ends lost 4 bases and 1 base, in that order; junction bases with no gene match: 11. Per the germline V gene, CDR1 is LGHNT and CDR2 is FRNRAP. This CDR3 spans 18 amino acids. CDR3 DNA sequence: TGTGCTAGTGGTTGGAAGACTAGCGGGGGACCCGATTCCTACGAGCAGTACTTC. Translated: CASGWKTSGGPDSYEQYF.

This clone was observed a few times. The CDR3 loop reads CASSHLDSYDEQYF. In DNA, the CDR3 is TGTGCCAGCAGCCACCTGGACAGTTACGACGAGCAGTACTTC. The chain recombines TRBV4-2 with TRBJ2-7; the D gene is possibly TRBD1 (6 bases). Germline V CDR1 and CDR2: LGHNA, YNFKEQ. Trimming pared 3 bases from V and 5 bases from J, leaving 14 bases between. The length of the CDR3 is 14 residues.

The CDR3 region is CASSVEGRGLDTQYF. CDR3 in DNA: TGTGCCAGCAGCGTAGAGGGGCGGGGGTTGGATACGCAGTATTTT. The chain joins TRBV9 to TRBJ2-3; 7 bases map to TRBD2. The germline CDR1 and CDR2 sequences are SGDLS and YYNGEE. V dropped 0 bases and J dropped 6; count of bases not matched to a gene: 7. This CDR3 contains 15 residues.

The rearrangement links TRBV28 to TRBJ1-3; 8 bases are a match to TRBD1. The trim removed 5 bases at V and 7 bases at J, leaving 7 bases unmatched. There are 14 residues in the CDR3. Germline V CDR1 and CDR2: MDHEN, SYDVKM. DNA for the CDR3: TGTGCCAGCAGTCTCAACAGGGGGAGGAACACCATATATTTT. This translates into CASSLNRGRNTIYF.

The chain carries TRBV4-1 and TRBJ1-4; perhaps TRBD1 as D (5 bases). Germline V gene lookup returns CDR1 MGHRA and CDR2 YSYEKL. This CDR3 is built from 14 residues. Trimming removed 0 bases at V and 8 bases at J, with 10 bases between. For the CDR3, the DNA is TGCGCCAGCAGCCAAGATAATAAGGGGGAAAAACTGTTTTTT. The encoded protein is CASSQDNKGEKLFF.

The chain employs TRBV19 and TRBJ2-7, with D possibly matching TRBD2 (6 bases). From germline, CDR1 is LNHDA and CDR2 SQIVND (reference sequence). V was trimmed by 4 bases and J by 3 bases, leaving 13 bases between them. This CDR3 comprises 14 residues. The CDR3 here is CASSTWDGGYEQYF. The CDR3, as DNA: TGTGCCAGTAGTACCTGGGACGGGGGCTACGAGCAGTACTTC. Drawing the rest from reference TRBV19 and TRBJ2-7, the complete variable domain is DGGITQSPKYLFRKEGQNVTLSCEQNLNHDAMYWYRQDPGQGLRLIYYSQIVNDFQKGDIAEGYSVSREKKESFPLTVTSAQKNPTAFYLCASSTWDGGYEQYFGPGTRLTVT.

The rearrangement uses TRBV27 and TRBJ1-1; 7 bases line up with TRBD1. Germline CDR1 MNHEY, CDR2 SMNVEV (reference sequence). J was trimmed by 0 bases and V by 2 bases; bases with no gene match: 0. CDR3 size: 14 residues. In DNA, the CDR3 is TGTGCCAGCAGTTTAACAGGGGTGAACACTGAAGCTTTCTTT. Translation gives CASSLTGVNTEAFF.

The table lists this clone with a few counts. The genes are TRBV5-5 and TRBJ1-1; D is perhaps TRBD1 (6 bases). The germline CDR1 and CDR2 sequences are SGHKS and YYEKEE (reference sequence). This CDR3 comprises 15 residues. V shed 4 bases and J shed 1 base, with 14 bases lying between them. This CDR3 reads CASSLTGNSNTEAFF. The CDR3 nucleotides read TGTGCCAGCAGCCTGACAGGAAATTCGAACACTGAAGCTTTCTTT.